The sequence of this T cell receptor beta chain was determined in a study of cytomegalovirus exposure and HLA in healthy donors. Whole-study context: HLA-typed donors contributed about 85 million unique TCRs, which were held in an early data release.

A remark on this clone: The antigen remains undetermined.

Primers: 60 Vbeta forward and 13 Jbeta reverse. The method was immunoSEQ multiplex PCR; TCRdb's version includes in-frame clones alone and lacks a portion of them. Of 150,000 to 200,000 clones listed, roughly 73% were seen once; the top ten hold about 7.7%. Findings and limits, study-wide: With later analysis, a missense DCLRE1C variant became linked to TCR beta V- and J-gene trimming. CMV antigen specificity was confirmed in vitro for a few CMV-associated chains. Further analysis, carried out later, found HLA-associated TCR beta chains more clonally expanded than equally common other chains.

V shed 3 bases and J shed 2 bases, with 14 bases lying between them. CDR1 and CDR2 (germline): MNHEY, SMNVEV (reference sequence). The CDR3 is 16 amino acids. This rearrangement joins TRBV27 to TRBJ1-5; perhaps TRBD1 as D (5 bases). The sample comprised PBMCs. The TCR originated in a woman aged 40 to 50 in good health and CMV-seropositive. Here the CDR3 DNA reads TGTGCCAGCAGTTTCACCGGGGACTCGGGCAATCAGCCCCAGCATTTT. Translated: CASSFTGDSGNQPQHF.